Following are 18 T cell receptor beta chains from one sample sequenced in a study of blood T cell repertoires in COVID-19. Profiling relied on immunoSEQ multiplex PCR, and the TCRdb table lists in-frame clones only, not all of them. The data show 25,000 to 30,000 clones, around 89% seen once. Sequencing used peripheral blood. These receptors were obtained from a human donor in a cohort sampled during active COVID-19.

The chain has TRBV9 and TRBJ2-1, with 7 bases matching TRBD1. Per the germline V gene, CDR1 is SGDLS and CDR2 is YYNGEE. CDR3 size: 14 residues. V gave up 5 bases and J gave up 1 base; unmatched junction bases: 3. The CDR3 region is CASRQGDSYNEQFF. In DNA, the CDR3 is TGTGCCAGCAGGCAGGGGGATTCCTACAATGAGCAGTTCTTC.

The chain carries TRBV21-1 and TRBJ1-5; the table calls TRBD1, which could not be checked here. TRBV21-1 is given as a pseudogene. This CDR3 contains 20 residues. CDR3: CASSIPQTGGRIYSNQPQHF. Written as DNA, the CDR3 is TGTGCCAGCAGCATACCCCAGACAGGGGGCCGGATCTATAGCAATCAGCCCCAGCATTTT.

V and J are TRBV9 and TRBJ2-7; 10 bases line up with TRBD2. Germline V gene data show CDR1 as SGDLS and CDR2 as YYNGEE. The CDR3 has 14 residues. The ends lost 4 bases at V and 4 bases at J; junction bases unmatched: 5. The CDR3: CASSLGLAEYEQYF. The CDR3 DNA reads as TGTGCCAGCAGCCTCGGACTAGCGGAGTACGAGCAGTACTTC. The full variable domain, in which reference TRBV9 and TRBJ2-7 provide the parts outside the CDR3, is DSGVTQTPKHLITATGQRVTLRCSPRSGDLSVYWYQQSLDQGLQFLIQYYNGEERAKGNILERFSAQQFPDLHSELNLSSLELGDSALYFCASSLGLAEYEQYFGPGTRLTVT.

This clone was detected a few times. This chain joins TRBV2 and TRBJ1-3; a possible D gene is TRBD1 (5 bases). V lost 2 bases, J lost 2 bases, and 7 bases lay in between. The CDR3 contains 14 residues. The germline CDR1 and CDR2 sequences are SNHLY and FYNNEI. Written as DNA, the CDR3 is TGTGCCAGCAGTGAACAGGGAACTGGAAACACCATATATTTT. Translating gives CASSEQGTGNTIYF.

The chain joins TRBV6-5 to TRBJ2-1, with D possibly being TRBD2 (6 bases). Germline V gene lookup returns CDR1 MNHEY and CDR2 SVGAGI. The CDR3 loop spans 15 amino acids. V was clipped by 6 bases and J by 0 bases, with 12 bases between them. The CDR3 sequence is CASRPAGSSYNEQFF. CDR3 bases: TGTGCCAGCAGACCAGCGGGTAGCTCCTACAATGAGCAGTTCTTC.

This clone was observed a single time. The chain is built from TRBV12-3 or TRBV12-4 and TRBJ2-1, with D maybe TRBD2 (5 bases). The CDR3 extends over 12 amino acids. V was pared by 6 bases and J by 8 bases, with 11 bases between. The CDR3 sequence is CASSSFGDEQFF. The CDR3, as DNA: TGTGCCAGCAGCTCCTTCGGGGATGAGCAGTTCTTC.

The rearrangement links TRBV6-5 to TRBJ2-5, with 8 bases aligning to TRBD2. The CDR3 totals 15 residues. Germline CDR1 and CDR2: MNHEY and SVGAGI. J lost 7 bases, V lost 6 bases, and 13 bases had no gene match. CDR3 nucleotides: TGTGCCAGCAGCTCGTCCGGGGGGGGAGTGGGGACCCAGTACTTC. Its translation is CASSSSGGGVGTQYF.

This clone was picked up one time. The chain joins TRBV25-1 to TRBJ1-4, with 8 bases matching TRBD1. CDR1 is MGHDK, CDR2 SYGVNS, per germline. CDR3 length: 14 residues. After removal of 3 bases from V and 8 bases from J, the junction contained 5 bases not matched to a gene. The CDR3 bases are TGTGCCAGCAGTGATTTCAGGGGGCGAGAAAAACTGTTTTTT. Translation gives CASSDFRGREKLFF.

The rearrangement links TRBV5-4 to TRBJ1-6, with 7 bases identical to TRBD1. The V gene end was trimmed by 2 bases and the J gene end by 7 bases; junction bases not matched to a gene: 9. The CDR3 runs to 16 residues. Per germline, CDR1 SGHNT and CDR2 YYREEE (reference sequence). The CDR3 sequence: CASSLNPGQSNSPLHF. As DNA, the CDR3 is TGTGCCAGCAGCTTAAACCCGGGACAGTCAAATTCACCCCTCCACTTT.

The chain joins TRBV3-1 (or the pseudogene TRBV3-2) to TRBJ2-3; the match to TRBD2 covers 8 bases. V lost 4 bases, J lost 4 bases, and 10 bases stayed unmatched. This CDR3 is built from 16 residues. CDR1 is LGHDT, CDR2 YNNKEL, per germline (reference sequence). In DNA form, the CDR3 reads TGTGCCAGCAGCCCGTACTTCGGGGGGGGCCCAGATACGCAGTATTTT. Its translation is CASSPYFGGGPDTQYF.

This clone was counted a few times. The chain carries TRBV3-1 (or the pseudogene TRBV3-2) and TRBJ1-4; 9 nucleotides match TRBD1. The CDR3 extends over 13 amino acids. Per germline, CDR1 LGHDT and CDR2 YNNKEL (reference sequence). Germline trimming cut 6 bases from V and 10 bases from J; bases unmatched to any gene: 6. The CDR3 bases are TGTGCCAGCAGGGGTCAGGACAGGGGAAAACTGTTTTTT. This sequence encodes CASRGQDRGKLFF.

This sequence joins TRBV10-2 and TRBJ2-7; possible D gene TRBD1, 6 bases. Trimming pared 6 bases from V and 6 bases from J, leaving 12 bases between. The CDR3 runs to 12 residues. CDR1 is WSHSY, CDR2 SAAADI, per germline. CDR3 in amino acids: CASSRFRGEQYF. The CDR3 nucleotides read TGCGCCAGCAGCAGATTCAGGGGCGAGCAGTACTTC.

Concerning this clone: Within the sample, other DNA sequences also encode this same CDR3. The CDR3 spells CASSPGSSYNSPLHF. The CDR3 DNA reads TGTGCCAGCTCACCAGGGAGCTCCTATAATTCACCCCTCCACTTT. The rearrangement joins TRBV18 to TRBJ1-6; no reliable D call. The V end was cut by 2 bases, the J end by 0 bases, with 5 bases between. Germline V gives CDR1 KGHSH, CDR2 LQKENI. CDR3 length: 15 residues.

The CDR3 coding sequence is TGTGCCAGCAGCCCCCGTTCCGGGGGGCGTATCTCCGGGGAGCTGTTTTTT. Its translation is CASSPRSGGRISGELFF. V is TRBV11-2 and J is TRBJ2-2, with D tentatively TRBD2 (7 bases). This CDR3 is built from 17 residues. Germline V gene data show CDR1 as SGHAT and CDR2 as FQNNGV. V lost 5 bases and J 6 bases, leaving 22 bases between the germline ends.

The V gene is TRBV27, the J gene TRBJ2-1, with 8 bases aligning to TRBD2. Germline V gives CDR1 MNHEY, CDR2 SMNVEV (reference sequence). V lost 7 bases, J lost 3 bases, and 5 bases stayed unmatched. The CDR3 consists of 14 residues. The CDR3, as DNA: TGTGCCAGCACCGCGGGGGGCATCTACAATGAGCAGTTCTTC. Translated: CASTAGGIYNEQFF.

The rearrangement uses TRBV5-1 and TRBJ1-3; D call uncertain. With 4 bases removed from V and 7 bases from J, the gap between germline ends came to 18 bases. This CDR3 has 15 residues. From germline, CDR1 is SGHRS and CDR2 YFSETQ. The DNA of the CDR3 is TGCGCCAGCAGCGTCTCCCGGGTCCCCGGGAACACCATATATTTT. This encodes CASSVSRVPGNTIYF.

The chain combines TRBV12-3 or TRBV12-4 with TRBJ1-1, with 7 bases fitting TRBD1. J lost 7 bases, V lost 6 bases, and 8 bases had no gene match. The CDR3 loop spans 13 amino acids. The CDR3 DNA reads TGTGCCAGCAGATCGACAGGGAACTTTGAAGCTTTCTTT. Protein sequence: CASRSTGNFEAFF.

The CDR3 sequence: CASSIRRGTEAFF. The CDR3 DNA follows: TGTGCCAGTAGTATACGCAGGGGCACTGAAGCTTTCTTT. The chain recombines TRBV19 with TRBJ1-1, with a weak D call TRBD1 (6 bases). Between the trimmed V and J ends, which lost 2 bases and 4 bases, there was a span of 8 bases. This CDR3 is built from 13 residues. Germline loops: CDR1 LNHDA, CDR2 SQIVND (reference sequence).